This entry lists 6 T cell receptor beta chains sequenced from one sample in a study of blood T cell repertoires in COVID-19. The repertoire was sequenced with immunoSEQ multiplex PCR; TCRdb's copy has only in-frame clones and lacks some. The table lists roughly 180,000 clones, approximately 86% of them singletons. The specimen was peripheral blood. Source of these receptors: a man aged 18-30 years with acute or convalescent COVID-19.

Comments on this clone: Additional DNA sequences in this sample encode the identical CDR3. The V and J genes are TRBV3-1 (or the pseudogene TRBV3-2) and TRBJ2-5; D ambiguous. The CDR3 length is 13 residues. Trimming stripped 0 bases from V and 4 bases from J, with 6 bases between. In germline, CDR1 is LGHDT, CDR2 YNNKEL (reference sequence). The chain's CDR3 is CASSQDPGETQYF. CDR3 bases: TGTGCCAGCAGCCAAGACCCAGGAGAGACCCAGTACTTC.

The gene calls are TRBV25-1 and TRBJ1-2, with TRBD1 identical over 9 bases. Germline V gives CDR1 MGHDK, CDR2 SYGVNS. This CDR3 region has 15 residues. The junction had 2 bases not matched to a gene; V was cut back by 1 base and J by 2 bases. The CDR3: CASSEWDRDNYGYTF. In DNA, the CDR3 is TGTGCCAGCAGTGAATGGGACAGGGACAACTATGGCTACACCTTC.

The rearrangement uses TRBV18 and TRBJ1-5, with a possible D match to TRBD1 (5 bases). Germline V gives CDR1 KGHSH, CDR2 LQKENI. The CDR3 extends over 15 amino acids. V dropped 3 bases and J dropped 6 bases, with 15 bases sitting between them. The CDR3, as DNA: TGTGCCAGCTCACCTATGACAGCGGGAGGTCAGCCCCAGCATTTT. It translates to CASSPMTAGGQPQHF.

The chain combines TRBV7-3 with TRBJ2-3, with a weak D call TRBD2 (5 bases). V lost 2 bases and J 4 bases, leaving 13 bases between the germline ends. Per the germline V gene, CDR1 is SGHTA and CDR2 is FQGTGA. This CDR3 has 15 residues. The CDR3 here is CASSLGVEVADTQYF. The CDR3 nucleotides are TGTGCCAGCAGCTTAGGGGTGGAGGTGGCAGATACGCAGTATTTT.

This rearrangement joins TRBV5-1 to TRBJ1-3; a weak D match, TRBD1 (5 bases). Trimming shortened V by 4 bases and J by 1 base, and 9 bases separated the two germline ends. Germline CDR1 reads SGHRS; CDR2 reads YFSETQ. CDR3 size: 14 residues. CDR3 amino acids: CASSGGASGNTIYF. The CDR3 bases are TGCGCCAGCAGCGGCGGGGCATCTGGAAACACCATATATTTT.

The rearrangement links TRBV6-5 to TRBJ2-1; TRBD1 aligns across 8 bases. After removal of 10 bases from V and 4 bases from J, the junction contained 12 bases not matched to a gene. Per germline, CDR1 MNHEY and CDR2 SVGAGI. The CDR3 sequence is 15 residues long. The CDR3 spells CAIKDRAGWYNEQFF. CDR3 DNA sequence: TGTGCCATCAAGGACAGGGCGGGTTGGTACAATGAGCAGTTCTTC.